This T cell receptor beta chain appears in the sequencing data of a study of blood T cell repertoires in COVID-19 (dated by TCRdb to 2018 to 2020). Study-level background: Collaborator samples came from the United States, Italy and Spain and covered acute and convalescent phases of COVID-19. Where available, HLA class I and class II types were taken from metadata supplied by the sample provider and were not determined by assay-based typing. Deeply sampled blood TCRbeta repertoires from subjects exposed to, actively infected with, or recovered from COVID-19 were included in the dataset. The material from the prospective study consisted of cDNA or gDNA derived from T cells, B-cell-depleted T cells, or PBMCs. The samples were drawn from two sources: the first 160 participants of the ongoing ImmuneRACE study, and some 1,300 subjects contributed by 6 global collaborators. The repertoires were released in a freely available public database intended as a resource for research on the immune response to SARS-CoV-2. Nearly every sample came with metadata listing a de-identified subject ID, COVID-19 status, age in years and sex.

TCRbeta CDR3 regions were amplified from genomic DNA by means of the immunoSEQ Assay, a bias-controlled multiplex PCR. As for how the authors treated the data: The number of nucleated cells in each sample was estimated by amplification of reference gene primers within the assay. Sequence reads were collapsed and filtered to measure the absolute abundance of every unique TCRbeta CDR3 rearrangement. Productive Simpson clonality was computed per sample as the square root of Simpson's diversity index over productive rearrangements. Not all clones reach the TCRdb copy of this immuneACCESS table, which keeps in-frame sequences only. Checked studies attribute under half of the gap to unresolved V genes and leave the rest unexplained. The V and J calls and clone size are taken from that table; D and trimming were inferred from the DNA. The sample table records 100,000 to 150,000 clones; 65% to 90% of these occur just once. In total, the top ten clones hold 27% of the sample.

About this clone itself: The clone's antigen remains unknown. Per-base quality was not reported, and no clone a single base away is much larger than it.

Collaborating institutions collected whole blood in K2EDTA tubes following their own protocols. For TCRbeta analysis, collaborators shipped samples in one of three forms: frozen whole blood, isolated PBMCs, or DNA extracted from either of those sample types. V and J are truncated by 0 bases and 12 bases respectively, leaving an intervening sequence of 5 bases. The germline V gene provides CDR1 SGHTA and CDR2 FQGNSA. Spanning cysteine to phenylalanine, the CDR3 consists of 11 amino acids. Left in the record is the CDR3 DNA by itself, 33 bases read in frame from the first base. Results the study describes overall, beyond this receptor: Clinical and demographic metadata were provided uncurated, with the amount varying by source and participant.

The TCR was taken from a woman aged 80 or older with acute or convalescent COVID-19. The receptor chain draws on TRBV7-2 and TRBJ2-2, with no confident D gene call. Sequencing was performed on peripheral blood. This receptor has the CDR3 CASSLASKLFF. The DNA sequence is TGTGCCAGCAGCTTAGCTTCTAAGCTGTTTTTT.